This T cell receptor beta chain was sequenced during a study of blood T cells in healthy people across ages. Germline V lookup: CDR1 SGHTA, CDR2 FQGNSA. CDR3 length: 14 amino acids. Trimming shortened V by 7 bases and J by 1 base, and 13 bases separated the two germline ends. A second PCR of 7 to 11 cycles used a sample-barcoded 5' primer and a J-beta primer mix. The yield of each sample was at least 2.5 million CDR3-containing paired-end reads. Each CDR3 protein is one row after TCRdb ran MiXCR on the 5' RACE reads. The data hold approximately 800,000 distinct CDR3 sequences, with roughly 60% observed a single time. General observations from the study: With donor CMV status unknown, expanded clonotype changes were possibly confounded. Long-lived donors had more naive CD4+ cells and higher diversity than aged donors.

As for this clonotype: What it binds is not known.

Sequencing was carried out using blood. The V gene is TRBV7-2, the J gene TRBJ2-5; D remains ambiguous. This receptor was taken from a man aged 25-45 years in good health. The CDR3 protein is CASTQKDGQETQYF. CDR3 in DNA: TGTGCCAGCACCCAAAAAGACGGCCAAGAGACCCAGTACTTC.